This TCR beta chain was identified during a study of T cell responses to AZD1222 COVID-19 vaccine. The CDR3 loop spans 15 amino acids. Per the germline V gene, CDR1 is MNHEY and CDR2 is SVGAGI. Trimming at V came to 0 bases and at J to 3 bases, leaving 0 bases not matched to a gene. Points from the study as a whole: White British ancestry dominated among donors, who included more females, and clonal diversity was possibly underestimated. Spike-specific TCR breadth and depth rose after two AZD1222 doses. In the spike-specific TCR repertoire, nearly half reportedly target unmutated variant regions.

TCRdb's table, derived via immunoSEQ multiplex PCR, lists solely in-frame clones and lacks some. The sample lists roughly 99,000 clones; approximately 90% were seen once. This clone was seen only once. Its antigen is as yet unknown. Sample: peripheral blood, taken 28 days after the second AZD1222 dose. The receptor's source is an adult who received the AZD1222 COVID-19 vaccine. J is TRBJ2-1 and V is TRBV6-5; 9 bases agree with TRBD2. The CDR3 here is CASSYSRGGYNEQFF. The DNA for the CDR3 is TGTGCCAGCAGTTACTCGCGGGGGGGCTACAATGAGCAGTTCTTC.